Only a few counts were recorded for the clone carrying this T cell receptor beta chain. As yet, its antigen is unknown. This sample is part of a study of radiotherapy plus CTLA-4 blockade in lung cancer. The assay was immunoSEQ multiplex PCR, and TCRdb's table has in-frame clones only and misses some. Of fewer than 100,000 clones listed, around 83% are singletons. Focal radiation was given together with CTLA-4 blockade (ipilimumab) to patients with chemo-refractory metastatic non-small-cell lung cancer. Study findings and constraints: Among reported predictors of response, early blood T cell clone dynamics with interferon-beta performed best.

CDR1 and CDR2 from the germline V gene are SGDLS and YYNGEE. After removal of 0 bases from V and 2 bases from J, the junction contained 7 bases not matched to a gene. This CDR3 has 19 residues. This sequence joins TRBV9 and TRBJ2-5, with 16 bases fitting TRBD2. This sample comprised peripheral blood, obtained from a patient treated with radiotherapy plus ipilimumab. This receptor was identified in a human donor with non-small cell lung cancer who had stable disease on radiotherapy plus ipilimumab. The CDR3 coding sequence is TGTGCCAGCAGCGTAGAGGGACTAGCGGGAGGGTTTACTCAAGAGACCCAGTACTTC. Translated, it gives CASSVEGLAGGFTQETQYF.